The clone carrying this T cell receptor beta chain was seen a single time. This entry belongs to a study of blood T cell repertoires in COVID-19. Study context: The United States, Italy and Spain were the sources of the acute and convalescent COVID-19 samples. T cells, B-cell-depleted T cells, or PBMCs supplied cDNA or gDNA.

Germline CDR1 and CDR2: LNHDA and SQIVND (reference sequence). V trimming: 4 bases; J trimming: 1 base; junction bases outside the gene matches: 5. There are 15 residues in the CDR3. Donors were grouped by their self-reported clinical history. Recovery meant two consecutive negative NP/OP PCR tests, professional clearance, or resolved symptoms. Generated by immunoSEQ multiplex PCR, the TCRdb table keeps only in-frame clones and is missing some. Among roughly 500,000 clones, roughly 90% were seen once, and the ten largest hold less than 2%. The clonotype comes from a middle-aged woman who had recovered from COVID-19. The J gene is TRBJ1-2, the V gene TRBV19; 8 bases match TRBD1. Sequenced material: PBMCs or T cells enriched from blood (not recorded which). CDR3 DNA: TGTGCCAGTAGTAGCGACAGGGGCCTTAACTATGGCTACACCTTC. Its translation: CASSSDRGLNYGYTF.